The T cell receptor beta chain described here comes from a study of human T cells and chemical hapten exposure. Looked up from germline, CDR1 is MNHEY and CDR2 is SVGAGI. V was cut by 0 bases and J by 4 bases, with 12 bases left in between. CDR3 length equals 15 residues. Findings and limits, study-wide: PT1 expanded TCR numbers tracked positively with patch test score. There was alopecia in the donors, so their immune response may differ from that of healthy people.

Within the library, unique molecular identifiers were attached to each individual cDNA molecule. TCRdb re-derived calls from the RACE reads in MiXCR, one entry per CDR3 protein. The sample carries about 110,000 distinct CDR3 sequences, less than 45% recorded once. Time point here: patch test 3, about 24 weeks after DPC sensitization. Noted treatment: therapeutic diphenylcyclopropenone sensitization with weekly scalp DPC. As to this clonotype: Its antigen remains unidentified.

The sample here was whole blood, taken in connection with sensitization to the hapten diphenylcyclopropenone (DPC). The TCR comes from a man aged 40-55 years with alopecia areata. Some clones in this sample may be carry-over from other donors' samples. The chain carries TRBV6-5 and TRBJ1-1; tentatively, D is TRBD1 (5 bases). CDR3 protein: CASSYSNGGLTEAFF. The DNA for the CDR3 is TGTGCCAGCAGTTACTCGAATGGGGGACTCACTGAAGCTTTCTTT.